This T cell receptor beta chain was sequenced in a study of blood T cell repertoires in COVID-19. Overall study: Both acute and convalescent COVID-19 samples were obtained from the United States, Italy and Spain.

Produced via immunoSEQ multiplex PCR; TCRdb's table is partial and in-frame only. The sample carries under 300,000 clones, approximately 86% recorded once. After removal of 4 bases from V and 5 bases from J, the junction contained 8 bases not matched to a gene. CDR1 and CDR2 (germline): SGHKS, YYEKEE (reference sequence). CDR3 size: 14 residues. V usage is TRBV5-5 and J usage is TRBJ1-1; 7 bases map to TRBD1. The receptor was isolated from a woman aged 70-85 years with active or convalescent COVID-19. Material: peripheral blood. Here the CDR3 DNA reads TGTGCCAGCAGCGGCGCTGCAGGGGGGACTGAAGCTTTCTTT. As protein: CASSGAAGGTEAFF.